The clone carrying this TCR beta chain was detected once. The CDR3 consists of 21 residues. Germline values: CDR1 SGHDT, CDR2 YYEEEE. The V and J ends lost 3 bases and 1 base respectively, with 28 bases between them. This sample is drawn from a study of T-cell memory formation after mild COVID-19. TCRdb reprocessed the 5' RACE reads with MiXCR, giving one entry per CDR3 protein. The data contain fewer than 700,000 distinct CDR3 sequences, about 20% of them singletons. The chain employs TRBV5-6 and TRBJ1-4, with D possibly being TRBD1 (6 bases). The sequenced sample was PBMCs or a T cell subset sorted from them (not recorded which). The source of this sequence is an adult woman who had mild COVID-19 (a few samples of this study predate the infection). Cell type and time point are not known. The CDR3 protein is CASSSTDRDKGADGTNEKLFF. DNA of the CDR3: TGTGCCAGCAGCTCCACAGACCGGGACAAGGGAGCCGACGGAACTAATGAAAAACTGTTTTTT.